This T cell receptor beta chain was identified in a study of T cell responses to AZD1222 COVID-19 vaccine. General study findings and limits: AZD1222 recipients seropositive at baseline numbered only six. Clonal diversity was possibly underestimated; the donors were predominantly white British and more often female. A reported finding is that nearly half of spike-specific TCRs target unmutated variant regions.

Profiling relied on immunoSEQ multiplex PCR, and the TCRdb table lists in-frame clones only, not all of them. Among 130,000 to 150,000 clones, roughly nine tenths were seen once, and the ten largest hold about 1.5%. About this clone itself: The antigen is undetermined.

CDR1 is WSHSY and CDR2 is SAAADI in the germline V gene. The CDR3 runs to 15 residues. V lost 6 bases and J lost 6, with 19 bases in between. The receptor was derived from an adult in good health. The specimen comprised peripheral blood, sampled on day 0 of AZD1222 vaccination. The V call is TRBV10-2, the J call TRBJ2-3; D is unclear. The CDR3 sequence: CASSAVVGGGDTQYF. The DNA of the CDR3 is TGCGCCAGCAGCGCCGTTGTGGGCGGTGGGGATACGCAGTATTTT.